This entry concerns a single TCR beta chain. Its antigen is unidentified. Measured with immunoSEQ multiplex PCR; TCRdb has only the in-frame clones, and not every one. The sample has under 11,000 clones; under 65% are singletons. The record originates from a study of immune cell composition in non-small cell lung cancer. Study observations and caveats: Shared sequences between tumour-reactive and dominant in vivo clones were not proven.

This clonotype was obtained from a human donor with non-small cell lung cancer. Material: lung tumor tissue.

The CDR3 sequence: CASSWAVGQETQYF. DNA for the CDR3: TGTGCCAGCAGCTGGGCTGTAGGCCAAGAGACCCAGTACTTC. The chain is built from TRBV11-1 and TRBJ2-5; D not certain. V lost 4 bases, J lost 1 base, and 10 bases lay in between. The V gene's germline CDR1 is SGHAT and CDR2 FQDESV (reference sequence). This CDR3 is 14 amino acids long.